A single sample is the source of the 6 T cell receptor beta chains below, sequenced in a study of cytomegalovirus exposure and HLA in healthy donors. This PCR relied on a set of 60 Vbeta primers and 13 Jbeta primers. Sequencing used immunoSEQ multiplex PCR; TCRdb keeps in-frame clones, though not all of them. The top ten hold 1.1% of the sample, which has 75,000 to 80,000 clones, 80% seen once. Sequencing used PBMCs. Receptor source: a male donor in good health and CMV-seronegative.

This chain uses TRBV5-5 with TRBJ2-5; D unclear. V was cut by 0 bases and J by 5 bases, with 8 bases left in between. CDR3 size: 13 residues. In germline, CDR1 is SGHKS, CDR2 YYEKEE (reference sequence). The CDR3 loop reads CASSLGGEETQYF. The CDR3 DNA reads as TGTGCCAGCAGCTTGGGAGGCGAGGAGACCCAGTACTTC.

The chain is built from TRBV11-2 and TRBJ2-1, with a weak D call TRBD2 (6 bases). The CDR3 has 13 amino acids. The germline V and J ends were trimmed by 5 bases and 8 bases, with 13 bases remaining between them. Germline CDR1 reads SGHAT; CDR2 reads FQNNGV. CDR3 protein: CASSPVGGYEQFF. The CDR3, as DNA: TGTGCCAGCAGCCCCGTCGGGGGATATGAGCAGTTCTTC.

The J gene is TRBJ2-1, the V gene TRBV10-3; perhaps TRBD1 as D (6 bases). Germline lookup yields CDR1 ENHRY and CDR2 SYGVKD. Trimming took off 2 bases at V and 7 bases at J, with 12 bases between the two ends. This CDR3 spans 14 amino acids. This CDR3 reads CAISEVGARNEQFF. The CDR3 DNA is TGTGCCATCAGTGAGGTGGGGGCACGTAATGAGCAGTTCTTC.

V is TRBV2 and J is TRBJ1-1; 7 bases are shared with TRBD1. V was pared by 4 bases and J by 8 bases, with 7 bases of the junction left unmatched. The length of the CDR3 is 13 residues. Germline V CDR1 and CDR2: SNHLY, FYNNEI. This CDR3 reads CASSGNRGLEAFF. Written as DNA, the CDR3 is TGTGCCAGCAGTGGTAACAGGGGATTGGAAGCTTTCTTT.

This rearrangement joins TRBV2 to TRBJ1-6; the D gene is possibly TRBD1 (6 bases). Germline V gene sequence: CDR1 SNHLY, CDR2 FYNNEI. The V end lost 6 bases, the J end lost 6 bases, and 12 bases lay between the germline ends. The CDR3 runs 14 residues. This chain's CDR3 is CASSGDKSNSPLHF. In DNA form, the CDR3 reads TGTGCCAGCAGCGGGGACAAATCTAATTCACCCCTCCACTTT.

The chain links TRBV7-7 to TRBJ2-2; 10 positions match TRBD1. The germline gives CDR1 SSHAT, CDR2 FNYEAQ (reference sequence). This CDR3 comprises 15 residues. Germline trimming cut 5 bases from V and 6 bases from J; bases unmatched to any gene: 6. CDR3 protein: CASSAGTGVSGELFF. The CDR3 DNA is TGTGCCAGCAGCGCCGGGACAGGGGTGTCCGGGGAGCTGTTTTTT.